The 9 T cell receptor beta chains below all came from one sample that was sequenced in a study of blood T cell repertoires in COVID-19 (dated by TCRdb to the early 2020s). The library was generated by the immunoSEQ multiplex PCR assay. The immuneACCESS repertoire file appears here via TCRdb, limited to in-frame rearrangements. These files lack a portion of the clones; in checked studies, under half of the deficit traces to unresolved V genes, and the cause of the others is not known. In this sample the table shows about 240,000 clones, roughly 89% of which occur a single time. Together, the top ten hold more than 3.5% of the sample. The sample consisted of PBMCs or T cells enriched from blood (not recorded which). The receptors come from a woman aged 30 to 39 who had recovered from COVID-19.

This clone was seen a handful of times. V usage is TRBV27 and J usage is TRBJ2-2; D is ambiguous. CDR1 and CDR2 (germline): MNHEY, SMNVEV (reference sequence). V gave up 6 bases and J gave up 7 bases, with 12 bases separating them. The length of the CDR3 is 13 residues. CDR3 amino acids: CASSYQLFGELFF. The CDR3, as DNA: TGTGCCAGCAGCTACCAACTATTCGGGGAGCTGTTTTTT.

As DNA, the CDR3 is TGTGCCAGCAGCTTATCAGGAATTTCACCCCTCCACTTT. Translating it yields CASSLSGISPLHF. The J gene is TRBJ1-6, the V gene TRBV7-3; D gene ambiguous. Germline-derived CDR1 and CDR2 are SGHTA and FQGTGA. This CDR3 comprises 13 residues. The ends were cut back, 2 bases at V and 9 bases at J, with 8 bases in the middle. Full variable domain (rest looked up from reference TRBV7-3 and TRBJ1-6): GAGVSQTPSNKVTEKGKYVELRCDPISGHTALYWYRQSLGQGPEFLIYFQGTGAADDSGLPNDRFFAVRPEGSVSTLKIQRTERGDSAVYLCASSLSGISPLHFGNGTRLTVT.

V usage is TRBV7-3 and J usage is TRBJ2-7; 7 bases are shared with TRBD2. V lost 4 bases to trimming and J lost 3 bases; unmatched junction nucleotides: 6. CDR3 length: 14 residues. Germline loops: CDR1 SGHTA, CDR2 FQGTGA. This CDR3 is CASSSRAGDYEQYF. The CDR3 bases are TGTGCCAGCAGCTCTCGGGCGGGGGACTACGAGCAGTACTTC.

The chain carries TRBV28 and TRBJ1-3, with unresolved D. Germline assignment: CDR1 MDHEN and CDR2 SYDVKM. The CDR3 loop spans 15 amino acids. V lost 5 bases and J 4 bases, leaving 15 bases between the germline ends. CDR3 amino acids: CASSPLAGRGNTIYF. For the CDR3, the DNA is TGTGCCAGCAGTCCCCTGGCCGGCAGGGGAAACACCATATATTTT.

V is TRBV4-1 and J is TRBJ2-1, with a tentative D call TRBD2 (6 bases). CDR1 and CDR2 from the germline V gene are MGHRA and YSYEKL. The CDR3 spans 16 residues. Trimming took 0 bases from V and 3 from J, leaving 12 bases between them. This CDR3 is CASSQDVASVYNEQFF. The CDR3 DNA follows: TGCGCCAGCAGCCAAGATGTGGCTAGCGTCTACAATGAGCAGTTCTTC.

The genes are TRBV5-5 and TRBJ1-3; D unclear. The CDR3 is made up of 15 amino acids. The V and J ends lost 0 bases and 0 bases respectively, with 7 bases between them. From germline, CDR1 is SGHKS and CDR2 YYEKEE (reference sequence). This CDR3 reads CASSLDPYSGNTIYF. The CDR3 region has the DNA TGTGCCAGCAGCTTGGACCCCTACTCTGGAAACACCATATATTTT. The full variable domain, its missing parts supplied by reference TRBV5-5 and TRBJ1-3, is DAGVTQSPTHLIKTRGQQVTLRCSPISGHKSVSWYQQVLGQGPQFIFQYYEKEERGRGNFPDRFSARQFPNYSSELNVNALLLGDSALYLCASSLDPYSGNTIYFGEGSWLTVV.

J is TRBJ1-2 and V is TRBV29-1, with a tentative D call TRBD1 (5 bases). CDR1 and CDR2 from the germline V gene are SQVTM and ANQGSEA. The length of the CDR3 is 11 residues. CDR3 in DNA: TGCAGTTCCCTTGGGGGGGGTGGCTACACCTTC. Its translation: CSSLGGGGYTF.

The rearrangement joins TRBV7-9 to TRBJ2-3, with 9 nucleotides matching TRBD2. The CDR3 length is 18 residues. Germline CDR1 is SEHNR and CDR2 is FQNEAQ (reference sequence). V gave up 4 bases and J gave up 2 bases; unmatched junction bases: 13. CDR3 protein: CASSSPWVAGAFTDTQYF. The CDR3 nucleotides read TGTGCCAGCAGCTCCCCGTGGGTAGCGGGAGCTTTCACAGATACGCAGTATTTT.

Here the CDR3 reads CASSSFFRDRGQGSPLHF. The CDR3 region has the DNA TGTGCCAGCAGCTCGTTCTTCCGGGACAGGGGGCAGGGTTCACCCCTCCACTTT. The V gene is TRBV7-2, the J gene TRBJ1-6; TRBD1 agrees at 12 bases. The CDR3 consists of 18 residues. V gave up 4 bases and J gave up 9 bases; unmatched junction bases: 13. CDR1 SGHTA and CDR2 FQGNSA come from the germline V gene. Based on the CDR3 plus reference TRBV7-2 and TRBJ1-6, the full variable domain is GAGVSQSPSNKVTEKGKDVELRCDPISGHTALYWYRQSLGQGLEFLIYFQGNSAPDKSGLPSDRFSAERTGGSVSTLTIQRTQQEDSAVYLCASSSFFRDRGQGSPLHFGNGTRLTVT.